The clone carrying this TCR beta chain has more than one count but fewer than ten. No antigen is known for it. TCRdb processed the 5' RACE reads anew with MiXCR; each CDR3 protein has one entry. This repertoire shows around 350,000 distinct CDR3 sequences, 6.2% found once; its top ten account for 15%. This entry belongs to a study of T cells after yellow fever vaccination. Whole-study findings and limits: Reappearance after the booster was seen for most primary-vaccination clones, at 95% to 96% CD4 and 70% to 90% CD8. The secondary T-cell response peaked on day 5, not day 15, but was weaker.

CDR3 size: 15 residues. Germline values: CDR1 SGHKS, CDR2 YYEKEE (reference sequence). The V gene lost 0 bases and the J gene lost 4 bases, with 14 bases spanning the gap. The input for sequencing was PBMCs, taken 5 days after the yellow fever booster vaccination. V usage is TRBV5-5 and J usage is TRBJ2-7; D is uncertain. This receptor was identified in a man younger than 40 who received the YFV17D yellow fever vaccine. The CDR3 loop reads CASSLAQTPYYEQYF. The CDR3 DNA reads TGTGCCAGCAGCTTGGCACAGACTCCTTATTACGAGCAGTACTTC.